This T cell receptor beta chain derives from a study of control samples from healthy donors and cancer patients. Clones were read by immunoSEQ multiplex PCR, and TCRdb kept only the in-frame ones, dropping some. The sample holds under 140,000 clones; approximately 87% are singletons and the top ten take about 3.9%. This clone was detected only a few times. V lost 5 bases and J lost 4, with 12 bases in between. The germline V gene has CDR1 MDHEN and CDR2 SYDVKM. The CDR3 sequence is 14 residues long. J is TRBJ1-5 and V is TRBV28, with D unclear. Sequenced material: PBMCs. The sequence came from a woman aged 60 to 75 with lung cancer. The CDR3 coding sequence is TGTGCCAGCAGTGGCCAAAGTGTTAATCAGCCCCAGCATTTT. It yields the protein CASSGQSVNQPQHF.